This is a list of T cell receptor beta chains from one sample in a study of metastatic and nonmetastatic thyroid tumors. TCRdb redid the clone calls on the PCR reads using MiXCR. Found here are 25,000 to 40,000 clones, approximately 19% of them singletons; the top ten hold about 22%. The material sequenced was blood. All receptors derive from a female donor with papillary thyroid cancer or a benign thyroid nodule (not recorded which). Some clones in this sample may be carry-over from other donors' samples. Each CDR3 is given with its conserved first and last residue.

v_gene	j_gene	CDR3aa
TRBV20-1	TRBJ2-2	CSARPRDRFTGELFF
TRBV9	TRBJ1-1	CASSVGLWTEAFF
TRBV6-1	TRBJ1-5	CASGQISNQPQHF
TRBV6-1	TRBJ1-6	CASSAISYNSPLHF
TRBV28	TRBJ2-7	CASSSPADGYYEQYF
TRBV18	TRBJ2-1	CASSPMPGRSSYNEQFF
TRBV4-2	TRBJ2-5	CASSQEGLAGKETQYF
TRBV12-3/TRBV12-4	TRBJ1-4	CASSSMGEINEKLFF
TRBV11-1	TRBJ1-2	CASSEKNRNYGYTF
TRBV6-1	TRBJ2-7	CASTPGLAEYEQYF
TRBV28	TRBJ2-5	CASSASSGSRETQYF
TRBV6-4	TRBJ2-2	CASSDSRNPPGELFF
TRBV20-1	TRBJ2-3	CSARRGGPGDTQYF
TRBV24-1	TRBJ1-2	CATSVRGGNPPYGYTF
TRBV6-1	TRBJ2-7	CASSLRDSDYEQYF
TRBV7-3	TRBJ1-1	CASSGTDRVNQNTEAFF
TRBV28	TRBJ2-3	CASSPPTRHTDTQYF
TRBV7-2	TRBJ1-5	CASSLGPIDQPQHF
TRBV15	TRBJ2-1	CATSRGRGGNEQFF
TRBV4-3	TRBJ1-6	CASSRLGGGVYYNSPLHF
TRBV7-9	TRBJ1-1	CASTDLNTEAFF
TRBV11-2	TRBJ1-1	CASSPGQSMVNTEAFF
TRBV4-1	TRBJ1-4	CASSTPRGQQGDSDEKLFF
TRBV2	TRBJ2-1	CASSVGNEQFF
TRBV7-2	TRBJ1-5	CASSFGLYSNQPQHF
TRBV4-3	TRBJ2-6	CASSQDLAAGANVLTF
TRBV9	TRBJ1-4	CASSSGGVDEKLFF
TRBV25-1	TRBJ2-3	CASSLLQGDTQYF
TRBV12-3/TRBV12-4	TRBJ2-7	CASSPGTGSHEQYF
TRBV19	TRBJ1-3	CASSIAFISGNTIYF
TRBV20-1	TRBJ2-1	CSAIGTSVDNEQFF
TRBV12-3/TRBV12-4	TRBJ1-3	CASSPTATSGNTIYF
TRBV5-1	TRBJ2-3	CASSVAGGRGDTQYF
TRBV10-2	TRBJ2-3	CASSESTAGAGDTQYF
TRBV15	TRBJ2-3	CATSLAGGITDTQYF
TRBV6-1	TRBJ2-1	CASSGVSGSNNEQFF
TRBV18	TRBJ2-2	CASSPKATGELFF
TRBV4-1	TRBJ1-1	CASSQGIDRGRTEAFF